This T cell receptor beta chain emerged from a study of OX40 agonist ivuxolimab in advanced cancers. The study in broad terms: Ivuxolimab was a fully human IgG2 agonistic monoclonal antibody targeting the costimulatory receptor OX40 (CD134). Intravenous ivuxolimab was administered to patients every 2 weeks at six dose levels: 0.01, 0.1, 0.3, 1.5, 3 and 10 mg/kg. Among the 50 to 55 dose-escalation patients, around 20 had hepatocellular carcinoma, 15 or so melanoma, 9 renal cell carcinoma and 9 head and neck cancer. A male proportion of roughly 80% and a mean age of roughly 55 years, ranging from about 20 to 85, were recorded for the dose-escalation cohort. Prior anti-PD-1, anti-PD-L1 or anti-CTLA-4 therapy was permitted, and checkpoint inhibitors had been received by about 37% of dose-escalation patients. Three dose-escalation patients achieved partial responses, one with hepatocellular carcinoma and two with cutaneous melanoma. Peripheral TCRbeta sequencing was intended to test whether TCR sequence diversity was altered and clonal T-cell expansion was caused by ivuxolimab. The paper reports the monotherapy dose-escalation portion (N ≈ 50 patients) of the phase I ivuxolimab trial.

Relative to germline, V is missing 6 bases and J is missing 7 bases, with 7 bases of the junction outside any gene match. CDR1 and CDR2 are read off the germline V gene as MNHEY and SVGAGI. The CDR3, cysteine through phenylalanine, is 14 amino acids long. Only the CDR3 DNA is retained, 42 bases long and in frame from the first base. General findings and caveats noted by the study authors: After ivuxolimab, expanded clones were on average more numerous among CD8+ T cells than among CD4+ T cells. The antigen specificity of the clonally expanded peripheral T cells was not determined. Partial responders in the 0.1-3.0 mg/kg groups had among the lowest normalized peripheral clonal expansion, especially among CD8+ T cells. Low levels of normalized T-cell clonal expansion were also shown by some nonresponding patients. At doses of 0.1 to 3.0 mg/kg, clonal expansion of both CD4+ and CD8+ T cells in blood was seen between baseline and week 6.

The trial excluded patients who had a history of autoimmune disease or were on systemic immunosuppression. Peripheral blood for TCR sequencing was collected from all dose cohorts at baseline, on cycle 4 day 1, and on cycle 7 day 1. The samples were drawn from a first-in-human, open-label, multicenter phase I dose-escalation trial of ivuxolimab. Adults with locally advanced or metastatic melanoma, renal cell, hepatocellular, or head and neck squamous cell carcinoma were enrolled in the trial. Before TCR sequencing, CD4+ and CD8+ T cells were separately sorted from peripheral blood. About this clone: The antigen it binds to is not known. No much larger clonotype is one base removed from it; base qualities were not supplied.

Genomic DNA was isolated from the sorted cells so that the TCRbeta CDR3 region could be sequenced. The immunoSEQ Assay was used for sequencing of TCRbeta CDR3 regions. TCRdb retrieved this table from immuneACCESS and kept in-frame rearrangements only. Not all clones are present; in checked studies, unresolved V genes account for under half, and no reason is known for the remainder. For this sample there are about 64,000 clones; around 90% appear just once. The ten largest clones capture approximately 5.2% of the sample. The rearranged chain carries TRBV6-5 and TRBJ2-7; 12 central bases correspond to TRBD2. This sequence was found in an adult with an advanced solid tumor such as melanoma, head and neck, liver or kidney cancer. The sequencing here drew on CD4+ or CD8+ T cells sorted from blood, taken in a trial of the OX40 agonist ivuxolimab. The nucleotide sequence reads TGTGCCAGCAGCCCCGGGACTAGCGGGTTAGAGCAGTACTTC. Translated, this is CASSPGTSGLEQYF.